This TCR beta chain was recorded in a study of T cell repertoires in cytomegalovirus infection. As for the study in general: TCR beta signatures that were public indicated CMV infection and matching HLA type.

The germline CDR1 and CDR2 sequences are SGHTA and FQGNSA. With 11 bases removed from V and 0 bases from J, the gap between germline ends came to 9 bases. CDR3 length: 12 amino acids. Study results and caveats: HLA-C-restricted CMV-specific TCR beta clonotypes were dominant in the ex vivo response.

This clonotype was counted many times. Antigen: not known. TCRdb used MiXCR to reprocess the reads, holding one entry per CDR3 protein. The sample shows roughly 500,000 distinct CDR3 sequences, about 42% of them seen only once. The TCR was taken from a human donor in good health (CMV status not recorded). Some clones in this sample may be carry-over from other donors' samples. This chain uses TRBV7-2 with TRBJ2-3; tentatively, D is TRBD1 or TRBD2 (5 bases each). The sample was cultured PBMCs, taken from culture after CMV antigen stimulation. DNA for the CDR3: TGTGCCTCCCGGGACAGCACAGATACGCAGTATTTT. Its translation is CASRDSTDTQYF.